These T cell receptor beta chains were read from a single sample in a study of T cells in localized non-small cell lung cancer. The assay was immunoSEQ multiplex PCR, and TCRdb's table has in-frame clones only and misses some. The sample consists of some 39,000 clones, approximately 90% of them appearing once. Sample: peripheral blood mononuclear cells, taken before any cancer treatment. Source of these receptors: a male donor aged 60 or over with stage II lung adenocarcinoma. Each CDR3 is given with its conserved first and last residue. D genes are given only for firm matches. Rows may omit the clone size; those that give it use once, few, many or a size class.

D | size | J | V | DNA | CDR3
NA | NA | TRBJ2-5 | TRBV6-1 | TGTGCCAGCAGTAGGACAGAAGAGACCCAGTACTTC | CASSRTEETQYF
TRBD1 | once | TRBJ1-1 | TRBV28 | TGTGCCAGCCATAGAACAGGGGGGCTCACTGAAGCTTTCTTT | CASHRTGGLTEAFF
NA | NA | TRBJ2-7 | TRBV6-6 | TGTGCCAGCAGCCCCGACAGGGGGACTAGCGAGCAGTACTTC | CASSPDRGTSEQYF
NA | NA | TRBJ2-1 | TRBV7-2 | TGTGCCAGCAGCTTAGCCAGCGGCCTGTACAATGAGCAGTTCTTC | CASSLASGLYNEQFF
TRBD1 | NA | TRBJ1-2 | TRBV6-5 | TGTGCCAGCAGCGGACAGGGAAGCGGCTACACCTTC | CASSGQGSGYTF
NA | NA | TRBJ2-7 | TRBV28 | TGTGCCAGCAGTGTAGGGCGATCCTACGAGCAGTACTTC | CASSVGRSYEQYF
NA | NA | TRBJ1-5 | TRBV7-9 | TGTGCCAGCAGCTCCGGGGCCGGTCTGCCCCAGCATTTT | CASSSGAGLPQHF
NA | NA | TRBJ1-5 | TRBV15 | TGTGCCACCAGCAGAGGCCGCCTGGGCAGGGAAAATCAGCCCCAGCATTTT | CATSRGRLGRENQPQHF
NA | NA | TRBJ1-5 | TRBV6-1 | TGTGCCAGCAGTGAAGCGCGGGGGCGCAATCAGCCCCAGCATTTT | CASSEARGRNQPQHF
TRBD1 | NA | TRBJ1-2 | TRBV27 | TGTGCCAGCAGTAAAGGACAGGGTCATTCGATAGGCTACACCTTC | CASSKGQGHSIGYTF
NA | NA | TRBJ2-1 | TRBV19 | TGTGCCAGTAGTATTGGGGGCCCAGGCTATGAGCAGTTCTTC | CASSIGGPGYEQFF
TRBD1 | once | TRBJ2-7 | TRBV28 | TGTGCCAGCATGACAGGGGCCCGCTCCTACGAGCAGTACTTC | CASMTGARSYEQYF
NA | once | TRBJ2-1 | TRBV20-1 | TGCAGTGCTAGAGCAAGGGGACAGCAGTTCTTC | CSARARGQQFF
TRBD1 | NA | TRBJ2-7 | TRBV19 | TGTGCCAGTAGTACTGCCGACAGGGGAGAGTACGAGCAGTACTTC | CASSTADRGEYEQYF
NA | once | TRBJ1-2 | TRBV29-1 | TGCAGCGTAACTCCCCCGGGAGCCTATGGCTACACCTTC | CSVTPPGAYGYTF
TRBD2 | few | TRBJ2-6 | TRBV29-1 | TGCAGCGTCGGGGAGGGCGCTGGGGCCAACGTCCTGACTTTC | CSVGEGAGANVLTF
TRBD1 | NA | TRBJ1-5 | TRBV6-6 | TGTGCCAGCAGTTACCCCGGGACAGGGGGTCAGCCCCAGCATTTT | CASSYPGTGGQPQHF
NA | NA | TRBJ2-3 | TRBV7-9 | TGTGCCAGCAGCTCCTGGACTACCACGGCAGATACGCAGTATTTT | CASSSWTTTADTQYF
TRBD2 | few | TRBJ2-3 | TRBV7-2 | TGTGCCAGCAGCCGAGATACTAGCGGGAGAGGAGATACGCAGTATTTT | CASSRDTSGRGDTQYF
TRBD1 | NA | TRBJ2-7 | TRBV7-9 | TGTGCCAGCACCACGGGACAGGGGAGTTACGAGCAGTACTTC | CASTTGQGSYEQYF
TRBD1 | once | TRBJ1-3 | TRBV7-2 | TGTGCCAGCAGCTCAGGGACAGTGATGGGAAACACCATATATTTT | CASSSGTVMGNTIYF
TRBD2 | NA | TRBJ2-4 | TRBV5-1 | TGCGCCAGCAGCTCTGAGGGAGGGAGAAAGAACATTCAGTACTTC | CASSSEGGRKNIQYF
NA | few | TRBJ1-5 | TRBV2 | TGTGCCAGCAGTCCCGACAGTAGCAATCAGCCCCAGCATTTT | CASSPDSSNQPQHF
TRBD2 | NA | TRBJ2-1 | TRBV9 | TGTGCCAGCAGCGTAGGACTAGCGGGAGGGAGCTCCTACAATGAGCAGTTCTTC | CASSVGLAGGSSYNEQFF
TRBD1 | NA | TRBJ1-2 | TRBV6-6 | TGTGCCAGCAGTACCACAGGGGGAGGATATGGCTACACCTTC | CASSTTGGGYGYTF
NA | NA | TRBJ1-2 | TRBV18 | TGTGCCAGCTCACCGACACAGGGAGACTATGGCTACACCTTC | CASSPTQGDYGYTF
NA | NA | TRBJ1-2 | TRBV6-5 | TGTGCCAGCAGTCCACTTGGAGACAGAGGCTATGGCTACACCTTC | CASSPLGDRGYGYTF
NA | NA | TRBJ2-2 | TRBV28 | TGTGCCAGCAGTTTGCACGTAACCGGGGAGCTGTTTTTT | CASSLHVTGELFF
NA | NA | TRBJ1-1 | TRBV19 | TGTGCCAGTAGTATGTATTCGGCTCCTACATCCACTGAAGCTTTCTTT | CASSMYSAPTSTEAFF
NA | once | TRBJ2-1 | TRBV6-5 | TGTGCCAGCAGTGACTGGGGCTCCTACAATGAGCAGTTCTTC | CASSDWGSYNEQFF
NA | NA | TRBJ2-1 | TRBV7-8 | TGTGCCAGCAGCTTAGGTTTTGAGGGGGAGAAGTTCTTC | CASSLGFEGEKFF
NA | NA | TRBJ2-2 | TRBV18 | TGTGCCAGCTCACCACGGAGCCCTGCGAACACCGGGGAGCTGTTTTTT | CASSPRSPANTGELFF
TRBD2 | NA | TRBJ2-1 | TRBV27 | TGTGCCAGCACGCTAGGGACTAGCGGAGACAATGAGCAGTTCTTC | CASTLGTSGDNEQFF
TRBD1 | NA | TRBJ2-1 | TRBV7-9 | TGTGCCAGCAGAGACAGGGAGAGCCCCGGAGGACATTATGAGCAGTTCTTC | CASRDRESPGGHYEQFF
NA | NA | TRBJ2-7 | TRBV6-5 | TGTGCCAGCAGTTACTCGACACTCGGGGGTTCCTACGAGCAGTACTTC | CASSYSTLGGSYEQYF
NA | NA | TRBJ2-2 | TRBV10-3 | TGTGCCATCGGGCGGCGGGACAACACCGGGGAGCTGTTTTTT | CAIGRRDNTGELFF
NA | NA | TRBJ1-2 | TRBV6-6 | TGTGCCAGCAGTTCAGTGTCAAGCCGGAACTATGGCTACACCTTC | CASSSVSSRNYGYTF
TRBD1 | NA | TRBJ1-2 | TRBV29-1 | TGCAGCGCGACCAGGACAGGGGGCATCTATGGCTACACCTTC | CSATRTGGIYGYTF
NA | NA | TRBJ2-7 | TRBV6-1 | TGTGCCAGCTCTGCGGGCCCAGGGGTCTCCGAGCAGTACTTC | CASSAGPGVSEQYF
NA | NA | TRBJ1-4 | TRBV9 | TGTGCCAGCAGCGTAGATCGCGGGGTTGCTGAAAAACTGTTTTTT | CASSVDRGVAEKLFF
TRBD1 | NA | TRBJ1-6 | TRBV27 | TGTGCCAGCAAAAAGGACAGGATCAACTCACCCCTCCACTTT | CASKKDRINSPLHF
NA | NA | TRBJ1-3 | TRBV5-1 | TGCGCCAGCAGCTTCTTACAGGGACCTGGAAACACCATATATTTT | CASSFLQGPGNTIYF
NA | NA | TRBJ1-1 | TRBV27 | TGTGCCAGCAGTTTAGATCCGGGAGTGATCACTGAAGCTTTCTTT | CASSLDPGVITEAFF
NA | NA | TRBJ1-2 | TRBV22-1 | TGTCCGAGAAAGACCTATGGCTACACCTTC | CPRKTYGYTF
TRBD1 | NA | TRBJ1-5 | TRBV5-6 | TGTGCCAGCAGCTTGCGGGCAGGGGGCCTGGGAAATAGCAATCAGCCCCAGCATTTT | CASSLRAGGLGNSNQPQHF
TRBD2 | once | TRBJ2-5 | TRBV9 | TGTGCCAGCAGCGGTGGGACTAGCGGAGGGGGGTACCAAGAGACCCAGTACTTC | CASSGGTSGGGYQETQYF
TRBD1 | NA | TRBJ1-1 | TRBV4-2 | TGTGCCAGCAGACGACAGGGCGGCAAGGCTGAAGCTTTCTTT | CASRRQGGKAEAFF
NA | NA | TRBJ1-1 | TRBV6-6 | TGTGCCAGCAGTTTCACCGGGACGGCGTATGAAGCTTTCTTT | CASSFTGTAYEAFF
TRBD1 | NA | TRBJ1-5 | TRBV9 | TGTGCCAGCAGCGCCGGACAGGGGGGGAATCAGCCCCAGCATTTT | CASSAGQGGNQPQHF
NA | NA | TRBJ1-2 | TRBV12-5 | TGTGCTAGTGGTTTGGTGCAAAGGGGTGGCTACACCTTC | CASGLVQRGGYTF
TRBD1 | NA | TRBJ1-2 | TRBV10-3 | TGTGCCATCAGGAGGGGGACAGGGGGAGGCTACACCTTC | CAIRRGTGGGYTF
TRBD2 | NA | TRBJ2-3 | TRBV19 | TGTGCCAGTAGTATAGGCGGGAGCCCAGATACGCAGTATTTT | CASSIGGSPDTQYF
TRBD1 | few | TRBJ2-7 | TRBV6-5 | TGTGCCAGCAGTCGGGACAGGGTGGATCTGGGGGAGCAGTACTTC | CASSRDRVDLGEQYF
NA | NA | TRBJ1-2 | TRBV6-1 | TGTGCCGCGCGGCCGGGCCTAAACTATGGCTACACCTTC | CAARPGLNYGYTF